A single sample gave rise to the 23 T cell receptor beta chains below, sequenced in a study of CXCR3-negative and CXCR3-positive naive CD8 T cells. UMI-labeled TRB cDNA libraries were prepared by 5' RACE. For each CDR3 protein, TCRdb gives one entry from its re-call of the 5' RACE reads, without DNA. This table holds 7,500 to 9,000 distinct CDR3 sequences. Sample: naive CXCR3- CD8+ T cells from blood. Subset: CD45RO-CCR7+CD27+CD95- naive CD8+ T cells lacking CXCR3 (TNR3-). The receptors were sampled from a human donor in good health. Some clones in this sample may be carry-over from other donors' samples.

The chain joins TRBV27 to TRBJ2-7; absent DNA, TCRdb's TRBD1 call cannot be checked. Per germline, CDR1 MNHEY and CDR2 SMNVEV (reference sequence). CDR3 length equals 15 residues. The CDR3 sequence is CASSSLNRGSYEQYF.

Frequency places this clonotype as medium-sized. This sequence joins TRBV20-1 and TRBJ1-6. The CDR3 is 16 residues long. Germline CDR1 reads DFQATT; CDR2 reads SNEGSKA (reference sequence). The CDR3 sequence is CSAGLDGALPGSPLHF.

The chain employs TRBV14 and TRBJ1-2. The CDR3 spans 15 residues. Germline V gives CDR1 SGHDN, CDR2 FVKESK. Here the CDR3 reads CASSQERNWDYGYTF.

The rearrangement links TRBV27 to TRBJ2-1; TCRdb lists TRBD2, though no DNA is available to test this call. The CDR3 is 18 residues long. Germline lookup yields CDR1 MNHEY and CDR2 SMNVEV (reference sequence). The CDR3 here is CASSLSPVEGRNYNEQFF.

V usage is TRBV29-1 and J usage is TRBJ1-1. CDR1 is SQVTM, CDR2 ANQGSEA, per germline. CDR3 length: 11 amino acids. The CDR3 loop is CSVEENTEAFF.

Measured by frequency, this clonotype is medium-sized. The chain joins TRBV11-1 to TRBJ2-5; as DNA is missing, the TRBD1 call by TCRdb cannot be tested. Germline V lookup: CDR1 SGHAT, CDR2 FQDESV (reference sequence). The CDR3 is 15 residues long. The CDR3 sequence is CASSLGPRVGETQYF.

This chain links TRBV20-1 with TRBJ1-1; with no DNA, the TCRdb D assignment of TRBD1 cannot be verified. CDR1 is DFQATT, CDR2 SNEGSKA, per germline (reference sequence). CDR3 length: 14 residues. The CDR3 loop is CSAPPQGAGMRAFF.

The chain has TRBV19 and TRBJ1-5; TCRdb selects TRBD1, and the lack of DNA leaves this call unchecked. From germline, CDR1 is LNHDA and CDR2 SQIVND (reference sequence). The CDR3 consists of 18 residues. The chain's CDR3 is CASSIDPSGQVYNQPQHF.

CDR3 protein: CSAKELAVYEQYF. The chain carries TRBV20-1 and TRBJ2-7. The CDR3 spans 13 residues. Germline V gene lookup returns CDR1 DFQATT and CDR2 SNEGSKA (reference sequence).

The CDR3 sequence is CASSPAESAGLGETQYF. This chain connects TRBV7-8 to TRBJ2-5; TCRdb gives TRBD2 as the D gene, but with no DNA this cannot be confirmed. The germline V gene has CDR1 SGHVS and CDR2 FQNEAQ. The CDR3 spans 17 residues. Looking up the rest from reference TRBV7-8 and TRBJ2-5 gives the full variable domain: GAGVSQSPRYKVAKRGQDVALRCDPISGHVSLFWYQQALGQGPEFLTYFQNEAQLDKSGLPSDRFFAERPEGSVSTLKIQRTQQEDSAVYLCASSPAESAGLGETQYFGPGTRLLVL.

In terms of frequency, this clonotype is medium-sized (0.01 to 0.1%). J is TRBJ1-6 and V is TRBV14; TCRdb's assignment of TRBD1 cannot be checked, as there is no DNA. The CDR3 extends over 15 amino acids. Germline V gene sequence: CDR1 SGHDN, CDR2 FVKESK. The chain's CDR3 is CASSQGQIYNSPLHF.

The gene calls are TRBV19 and TRBJ2-7; lacking DNA, the TRBD1 call made by TCRdb goes unchecked. CDR3 size: 19 residues. CDR1 is LNHDA, CDR2 SQIVND, per germline (reference sequence). The CDR3 loop is CASSTPTSSDRTRAYEQYF. Supplemented by reference TRBV19 and TRBJ2-7, the full variable domain reads DGGITQSPKYLFRKEGQNVTLSCEQNLNHDAMYWYRQDPGQGLRLIYYSQIVNDFQKGDIAEGYSVSREKKESFPLTVTSAQKNPTAFYLCASSTPTSSDRTRAYEQYFGPGTRLTVT.

J is TRBJ2-7 and V is TRBV27; the TCRdb D gene call, TRBD1, has no DNA to confirm it. The CDR3 spans 14 residues. Looked up from germline, CDR1 is MNHEY and CDR2 is SMNVEV (reference sequence). CDR3 in amino acids: CASSPGDARYEQYF.

This sequence joins TRBV27 and TRBJ2-3. The CDR3 sequence is 13 residues long. Germline V CDR1 and CDR2: MNHEY, SMNVEV (reference sequence). The CDR3: CASSYGDTDTQYF.

This clonotype is classed as medium-sized (0.01 to 0.1%) by frequency. V usage is TRBV29-1 and J usage is TRBJ2-7; TCRdb selects TRBD1, and the lack of DNA leaves this call unchecked. The CDR3 spans 14 residues. CDR1 SQVTM and CDR2 ANQGSEA come from the germline V gene. This CDR3 reads CSVEDRRGGYEQYF.

This clonotype is classed as medium-sized (0.01 to 0.1%) by frequency. CDR3 sequence reads: CASTTGDSLSPLHF. The V and J genes are TRBV5-1 and TRBJ1-6; TCRdb gives TRBD1 as the D gene, but with no DNA this cannot be confirmed. CDR3 length: 14 residues. Looked up from germline, CDR1 is SGHRS and CDR2 is YFSETQ.

This sequence joins TRBV9 and TRBJ2-7; TCRdb selects TRBD1, and the lack of DNA leaves this call unchecked. CDR3 length: 17 residues. Germline CDR1 SGDLS, CDR2 YYNGEE. CDR3 protein: CASSPHRADRGGYEQYF.

In terms of frequency, this clonotype is medium-sized (0.01 to 0.1%). The chain carries TRBV7-6 and TRBJ2-7; no DNA is available, so the TRBD1 call from TCRdb remains unchecked. The CDR3 loop spans 13 amino acids. CDR1 and CDR2 (germline): SGHVS, FNYEAQ. This CDR3 reads CASSPRDRDEQYF.

The J gene is TRBJ1-2, the V gene TRBV25-1; TCRdb indicates TRBD1, and absent DNA this call remains unverified. Germline CDR1 reads MGHDK; CDR2 reads SYGVNS. CDR3 length: 12 amino acids. CDR3 in amino acids: CASTDRDYGYTF.

The chain uses TRBV29-1 and TRBJ1-1; without DNA, the TCRdb call of TRBD1 cannot be checked. The CDR3 is 14 residues long. The V gene's germline CDR1 is SQVTM and CDR2 ANQGSEA. The CDR3 region is CSVEEGVGNTEAFF.

This clonotype is deemed medium-sized by its frequency. The J gene is TRBJ1-1, the V gene TRBV6-5. The CDR3 is 13 residues long. Germline V gives CDR1 MNHEY, CDR2 SVGAGI. The CDR3 here is CASMALGRTEAFF.

Frequency places this clonotype as medium-sized. The chain has TRBV3-1 and TRBJ2-7; there is no DNA to check the TCRdb D call of TRBD2. Germline-derived CDR1 and CDR2 are LGHDT and YNNKEL (reference sequence). The CDR3 sequence is 15 residues long. This chain's CDR3 is CASSQGDLGAHEQYF.

V is TRBV7-6 and J is TRBJ2-5. The germline gives CDR1 SGHVS, CDR2 FNYEAQ. This CDR3 contains 15 residues. The CDR3 loop reads CASSLYAGDQETQYF.